This passage covers 13 T cell receptor beta chains from one sample sequenced in a study of T cells after yellow fever vaccination. TCRdb reprocessed the 5' RACE reads with MiXCR, giving one entry per CDR3 protein. The data show hundreds of thousands of distinct CDR3 sequences, 18% seen once. The starting material was PBMCs, obtained before the yellow fever booster vaccination. Source of these receptors: a man aged 18 to 29 who received the YFV17D yellow fever vaccine.

A few counts support this clonotype. The chain uses TRBV5-5 and TRBJ2-3, with 8 bases that match TRBD2. Losses at the gene ends were 0 bases for V and 6 bases for J; bases not matched to a gene: 15. The CDR3 has 18 amino acids. The germline CDR1 and CDR2 sequences are SGHKS and YYEKEE (reference sequence). Here the CDR3 reads CASSLDGRAGGPADTQYF. The CDR3 DNA reads as TGTGCCAGCAGCTTGGACGGTCGCGCGGGGGGCCCGGCGGATACGCAGTATTTT.

Only a few counts were recorded for this clonotype. This chain connects TRBV12-3 or TRBV12-4 to TRBJ1-4; D may be TRBD1 (6 bases). The CDR3 runs to 17 residues. The V gene lost 6 bases and the J gene lost 7 bases, with 24 bases spanning the gap. CDR3 sequence: CASSPRTASNWAEKLFF. CDR3 bases: TGTGCCAGCAGCCCACGGACAGCTAGCAACTGGGCTGAAAAACTGTTTTTT.

Only a few counts were recorded for this clonotype. The genes are TRBV20-1 and TRBJ2-7; 9 positions match TRBD2. After removal of 5 bases from V and 2 bases from J, the junction contained 7 bases not matched to a gene. CDR1 DFQATT and CDR2 SNEGSKA come from the germline V gene (reference sequence). CDR3 length: 14 amino acids. The CDR3 DNA reads TGCAGTGCTTGGACTAGCGAGATCGCCTACGAGCAGTACGTC. This translates into CSAWTSEIAYEQYV.

V is TRBV6-2 or TRBV6-3 and J is TRBJ2-1; unclear D gene. The V end was cut by 1 base, the J end by 4 bases, with 5 bases between. Germline V gives CDR1 MNHEY, CDR2 SVGEGT. The CDR3 is 13 residues long. The chain's CDR3 is CASSYFAYNEQFF. The CDR3 DNA follows: TGTGCCAGCAGTTACTTCGCATACAATGAGCAGTTCTTC.

This clonotype has only a few counts. The junction shows a germline mismatch at one end, possibly a read error. This chain joins TRBV7-9 and TRBJ1-2, with D tentatively TRBD1 (5 bases). Per the germline V gene, CDR1 is SEHNR and CDR2 is FQNEAQ (reference sequence). The CDR3 is 13 residues long. The CDR3 DNA sequence: TGTTCCAGCAGCCAAACGGGGACCTATGGCTACACCTTC. Residues: CSSSQTGTYGYTF.

The V and J genes are TRBV7-2 and TRBJ2-3, with TRBD2 identical over 11 bases. The J segment lost 11 bases and the V segment lost 1 base, leaving 2 bases of the junction unmatched. The CDR3 runs to 13 residues. Germline CDR1 is SGHTA and CDR2 is FQGNSA. The CDR3 sequence is CASSLGLAGKQYF. The CDR3 DNA follows: TGTGCCAGCAGCTTAGGACTAGCGGGGAAGCAGTATTTT.

This clonotype has only one observation. A much larger clone lies a single base off, so this may be a read error. The chain employs TRBV7-9 and TRBJ1-1; no reliable D call. Germline CDR1 and CDR2: SEHNR and FQNEAQ (reference sequence). The CDR3 runs to 13 residues. The CDR3 sequence is CARSLGAVTEAFF. The CDR3 DNA sequence: TGTGCCAGAAGCTTAGGAGCAGTCACTGAAGCTTTCTTT.

This sequence joins TRBV4-3 and TRBJ2-3, with D unresolved. Trimming shortened V by 0 bases and J by 3 bases, and 10 bases separated the two germline ends. CDR1 is LGHNA and CDR2 is YSLEER in the germline V gene. There are 15 residues in the CDR3. For the CDR3, the DNA is TGCGCCAGCAGCCAAGATGTGGGAAAGACAGATACGCAGTATTTT. It translates to CASSQDVGKTDTQYF.

This chain links TRBV12-3 or TRBV12-4 with TRBJ2-5, with TRBD2 matching over 8 bases. Trimming at V came to 7 bases and at J to 1 base, leaving 8 bases not matched to a gene. This CDR3 is 15 amino acids long. This CDR3 is CASNPSGGSQETQYF. In nucleotides, the CDR3 is TGTGCCAGCAATCCGAGCGGGGGATCCCAAGAGACCCAGTACTTC.

This clonotype came up a few times. V is TRBV5-1 and J is TRBJ2-1, with D possibly being TRBD1 or TRBD2 (5 bases each). This CDR3 has 14 residues. Germline CDR1 reads SGHRS; CDR2 reads YFSETQ. Trimming left V 0 bases short and J 9 bases short, with 13 bases between. The CDR3 protein is CASSLGSGGSEQFF. CDR3 nucleotides: TGCGCCAGCAGCTTGGGCTCTGGGGGTAGTGAGCAGTTCTTC. Variable domain in full (rest from reference TRBV5-1 and TRBJ2-1): KAGVTQTPRYLIKTRGQQVTLSCSPISGHRSVSWYQQTPGQGLQFLFEYFSETQRNKGNFPGRFSGRQFSNSRSEMNVSTLELGDSALYLCASSLGSGGSEQFFGPGTRLTVL.

Ten or more counts support this clonotype. The V gene is TRBV11-2, the J gene TRBJ2-7, with D uncertain. Germline V gives CDR1 SGHAT, CDR2 FQNNGV. This CDR3 is 12 amino acids long. V lost 2 bases to trimming and J lost 2 bases, with 4 bases between them. The CDR3 DNA reads as TGTGCCAGCAGCTTACGCCCCTACGAGCAGTACTTC. The encoded protein is CASSLRPYEQYF.

The chain carries TRBV6-2 or TRBV6-3 and TRBJ1-2; 7 bases line up with TRBD1. There are 17 residues in the CDR3. Germline V gene sequence: CDR1 MNHEY, CDR2 SVGEGT. With 6 bases clipped from V and 4 bases from J, the junction kept 17 bases outside the gene matches. CDR3 in DNA: TGTGCCAGCAGCTACCCTCCCCCGGGACAGTCCATCTATGGCTACACCTTC. It yields the protein CASSYPPPGQSIYGYTF.

In this sample, this clonotype turned up a few times. J is TRBJ1-3 and V is TRBV4-3, with unresolved D. From germline, CDR1 is LGHNA and CDR2 YSLEER. This CDR3 contains 17 residues. V was shortened by 0 bases and J by 4 bases, with 16 bases between the two germline ends. Written as DNA, the CDR3 is TGCGCCAGCAGCCAAGATCGGGGAGGAGGTCGGGGAAACACCATATATTTT. Its protein is CASSQDRGGGRGNTIYF.